This section outlines one T cell receptor (beta chain) sequence together with its context. CDR3 regions of TCR beta were amplified from RNA transcripts. A first-round RT-PCR used HTBI primers, followed by a second-round multiplex PCR. TCRdb passed the multiplex PCR reads through MiXCR, listing each CDR3 protein once. The sample holds 600,000 to 950,000 distinct CDR3 sequences; around 40% are singletons and the top ten take roughly 46%. Serum thyroxine and TRAb, along with clinical symptoms, thyroid ultrasound and orbital computed tomography, were what diagnosis relied on. In germline, CDR1 is SGDLS, CDR2 YYNGEE. The CDR3 covers 15 residues. V lost 2 bases and J lost 0, with 6 bases in between. These data belong to a study of Graves' ophthalmopathy and Graves' hyperthyroidism.

Material for sequencing was peripheral blood. The receptor was derived from an adult man with Graves' ophthalmopathy. The V and J genes are TRBV9 and TRBJ2-6; D is uncertain. The DNA for the CDR3 is TGTGCCAGCAGCGTGTCGACCTCTGGGGCCAACGTCCTGACTTTC. It translates to CASSVSTSGANVLTF.